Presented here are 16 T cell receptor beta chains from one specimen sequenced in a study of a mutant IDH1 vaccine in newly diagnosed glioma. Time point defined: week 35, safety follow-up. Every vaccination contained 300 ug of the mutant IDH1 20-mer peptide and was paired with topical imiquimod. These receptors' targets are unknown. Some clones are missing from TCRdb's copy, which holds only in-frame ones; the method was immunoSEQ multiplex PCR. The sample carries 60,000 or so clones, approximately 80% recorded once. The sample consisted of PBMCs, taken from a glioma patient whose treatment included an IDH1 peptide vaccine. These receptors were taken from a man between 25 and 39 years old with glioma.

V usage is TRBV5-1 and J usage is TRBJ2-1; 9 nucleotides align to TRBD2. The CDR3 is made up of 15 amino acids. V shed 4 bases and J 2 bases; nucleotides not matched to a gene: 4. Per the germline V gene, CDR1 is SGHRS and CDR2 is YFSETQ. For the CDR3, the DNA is TGCGCCAGCAGCACTGCGGGGGGGCCCTACAATGAGCAGTTCTTC. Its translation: CASSTAGGPYNEQFF.

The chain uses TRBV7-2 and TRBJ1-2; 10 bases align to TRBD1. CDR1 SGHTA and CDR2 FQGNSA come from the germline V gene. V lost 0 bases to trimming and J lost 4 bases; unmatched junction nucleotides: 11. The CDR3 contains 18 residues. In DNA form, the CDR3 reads TGTGCCAGCAGCTTAGCCGCTACCGGGACAGGGGTCACCTATGGCTACACCTTC. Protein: CASSLAATGTGVTYGYTF.

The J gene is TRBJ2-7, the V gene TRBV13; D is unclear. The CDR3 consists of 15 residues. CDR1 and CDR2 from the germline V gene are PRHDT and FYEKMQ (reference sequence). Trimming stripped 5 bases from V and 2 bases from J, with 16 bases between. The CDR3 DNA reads TGTGCCAGCAGCCCGACCGTGCAGTCCACCTACGAGCAGTACTTC. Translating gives CASSPTVQSTYEQYF. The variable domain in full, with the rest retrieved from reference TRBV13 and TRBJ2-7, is AAGVIQSPRHLIKEKRETATLKCYPIPRHDTVYWYQQGPGQDPQFLISFYEKMQSDKGSIPDRFSAQQFSDYHSELNMSSLELGDSALYFCASSPTVQSTYEQYFGPGTRLTVT.

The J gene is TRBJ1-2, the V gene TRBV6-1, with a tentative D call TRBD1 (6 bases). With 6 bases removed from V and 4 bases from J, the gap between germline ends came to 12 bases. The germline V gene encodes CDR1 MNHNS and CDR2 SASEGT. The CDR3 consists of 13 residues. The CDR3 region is CASSEDRSYGYTF. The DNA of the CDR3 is TGTGCCAGCAGCGAGGACAGAAGCTATGGCTACACCTTC.

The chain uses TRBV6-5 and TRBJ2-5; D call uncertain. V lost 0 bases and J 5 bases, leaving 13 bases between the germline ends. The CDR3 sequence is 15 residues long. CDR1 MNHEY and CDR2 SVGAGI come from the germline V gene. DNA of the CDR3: TGTGCCAGCAGTTACTCGGTAGGGTTTGCGGAGACCCAGTACTTC. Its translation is CASSYSVGFAETQYF.

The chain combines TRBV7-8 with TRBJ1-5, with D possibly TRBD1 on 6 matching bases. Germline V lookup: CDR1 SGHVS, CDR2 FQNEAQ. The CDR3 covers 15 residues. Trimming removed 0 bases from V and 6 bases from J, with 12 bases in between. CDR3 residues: CASSLALGASQPQHF. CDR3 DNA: TGTGCCAGCAGCTTAGCTTTGGGGGCAAGTCAGCCCCAGCATTTT.

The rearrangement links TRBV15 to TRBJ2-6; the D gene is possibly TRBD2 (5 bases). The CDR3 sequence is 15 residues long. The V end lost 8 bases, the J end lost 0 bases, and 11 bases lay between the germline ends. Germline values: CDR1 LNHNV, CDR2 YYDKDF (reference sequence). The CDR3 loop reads CATVRDRSGANVLTF. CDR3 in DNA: TGTGCCACCGTGAGGGATCGCTCTGGGGCCAACGTCCTGACTTTC. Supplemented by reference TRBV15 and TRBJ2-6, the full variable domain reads DAMVIQNPRYQVTQFGKPVTLSCSQTLNHNVMYWYQQKSSQAPKLLFHYYDKDFNNEADTPDNFQSRRPNTSFCFLDIRSPGLGDTAMYLCATVRDRSGANVLTFGAGSRLTVL.

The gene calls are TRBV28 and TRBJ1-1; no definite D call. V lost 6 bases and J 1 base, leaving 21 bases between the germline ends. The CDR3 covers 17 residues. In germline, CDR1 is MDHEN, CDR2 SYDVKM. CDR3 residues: CASRTGYSGITNTEAFF. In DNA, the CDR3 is TGTGCCAGCAGGACCGGATACTCCGGTATCACGAACACTGAAGCTTTCTTT. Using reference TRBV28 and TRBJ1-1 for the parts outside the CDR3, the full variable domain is DVKVTQSSRYLVKRTGEKVFLECVQDMDHENMFWYRQDPGLGLRLIYFSYDVKMKEKGDIPEGYSVSREKKERFSLILESASTNQTSMYLCASRTGYSGITNTEAFFGQGTRLTVV.

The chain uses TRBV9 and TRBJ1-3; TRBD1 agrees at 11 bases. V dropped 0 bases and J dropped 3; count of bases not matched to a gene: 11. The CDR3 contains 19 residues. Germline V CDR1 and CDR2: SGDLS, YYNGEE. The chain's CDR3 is CASSVDGITGQGDGNTIYF. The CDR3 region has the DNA TGTGCCAGCAGCGTAGATGGGATCACGGGACAGGGGGATGGAAACACCATATATTTT.

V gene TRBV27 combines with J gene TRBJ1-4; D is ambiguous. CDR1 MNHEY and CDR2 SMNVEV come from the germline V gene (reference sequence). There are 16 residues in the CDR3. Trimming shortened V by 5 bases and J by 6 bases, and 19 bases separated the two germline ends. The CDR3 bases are TGTGCCAGCAGTCTGACGGGATCGGCTTGGGATGAAAAACTGTTTTTT. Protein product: CASSLTGSAWDEKLFF.

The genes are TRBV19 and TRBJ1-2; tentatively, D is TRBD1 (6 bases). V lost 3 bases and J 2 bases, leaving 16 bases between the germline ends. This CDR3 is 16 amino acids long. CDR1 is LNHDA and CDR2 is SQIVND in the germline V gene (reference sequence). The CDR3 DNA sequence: TGTGCCAGTAGTATGTCGGGGGCCAGGGGAAACTATGGCTACACCTTC. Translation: CASSMSGARGNYGYTF.

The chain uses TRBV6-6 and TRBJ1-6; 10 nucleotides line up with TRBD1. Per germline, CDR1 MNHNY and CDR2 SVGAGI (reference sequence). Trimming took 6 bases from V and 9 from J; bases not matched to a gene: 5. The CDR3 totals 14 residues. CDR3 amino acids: CASRGTGEASPLHF. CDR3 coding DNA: TGTGCCAGCAGAGGGACAGGGGAGGCTTCACCCCTCCACTTT.

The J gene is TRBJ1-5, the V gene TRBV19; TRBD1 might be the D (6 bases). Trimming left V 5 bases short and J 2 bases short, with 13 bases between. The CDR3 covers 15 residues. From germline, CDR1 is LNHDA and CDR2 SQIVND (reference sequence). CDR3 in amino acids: CASSLSGVGNQPQHF. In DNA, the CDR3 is TGTGCCAGTAGTCTTTCAGGGGTGGGCAATCAGCCCCAGCATTTT.

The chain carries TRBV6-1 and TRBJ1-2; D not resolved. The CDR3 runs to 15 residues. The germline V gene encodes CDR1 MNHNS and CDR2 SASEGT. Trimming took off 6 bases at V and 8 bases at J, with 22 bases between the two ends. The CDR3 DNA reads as TGTGCCAGCAGACTAACGTTGACCGGGCCTGAGGGCTACACCTTC. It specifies CASRLTLTGPEGYTF.

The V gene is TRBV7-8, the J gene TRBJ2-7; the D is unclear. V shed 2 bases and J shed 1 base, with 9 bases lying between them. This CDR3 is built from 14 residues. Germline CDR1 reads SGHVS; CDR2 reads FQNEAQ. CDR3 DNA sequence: TGTGCCAGCAGCTTAAGAGACAATTCCTACGAGCAGTACTTC. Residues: CASSLRDNSYEQYF.

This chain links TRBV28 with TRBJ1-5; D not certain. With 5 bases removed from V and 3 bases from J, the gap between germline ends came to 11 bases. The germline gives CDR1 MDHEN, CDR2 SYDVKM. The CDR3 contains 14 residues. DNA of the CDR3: TGTGCCAGCAGTCTCAGGACTCACAATCAGCCCCAGCATTTT. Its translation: CASSLRTHNQPQHF.